Given below is one TCR beta chain in context. Its matching antigen is unknown. PCR was performed using 60 Vbeta and 13 Jbeta primers. TCRdb keeps only in-frame clones here, not all; method: immunoSEQ multiplex PCR. Of more than 80,000 clones listed, roughly four fifths are singletons. The data are from a study of cytomegalovirus exposure and HLA in healthy donors. Study overall: The early release's HLA-typed donors yielded roughly 85 million unique TCRs. Overall study results and limits: In vitro confirmation showed a few CMV-associated chains to be CMV antigen specific. According to a later analysis, most TCR beta chains associated with CMV appeared HLA-restricted.

The CDR3 extends over 15 amino acids. Germline V CDR1 and CDR2: SGHVS, FNYEAQ. J lost 10 bases, V lost 5 bases, and 11 bases had no gene match. The chain is built from TRBV7-6 and TRBJ1-1; 12 bases align to TRBD1. Sequenced: PBMCs. The receptor's source is a human donor in good health. CDR3 region: CASSPRDRGLGGAFF. The CDR3 region has the DNA TGTGCCAGCAGCCCCAGGGACAGGGGGCTAGGGGGAGCTTTCTTT.